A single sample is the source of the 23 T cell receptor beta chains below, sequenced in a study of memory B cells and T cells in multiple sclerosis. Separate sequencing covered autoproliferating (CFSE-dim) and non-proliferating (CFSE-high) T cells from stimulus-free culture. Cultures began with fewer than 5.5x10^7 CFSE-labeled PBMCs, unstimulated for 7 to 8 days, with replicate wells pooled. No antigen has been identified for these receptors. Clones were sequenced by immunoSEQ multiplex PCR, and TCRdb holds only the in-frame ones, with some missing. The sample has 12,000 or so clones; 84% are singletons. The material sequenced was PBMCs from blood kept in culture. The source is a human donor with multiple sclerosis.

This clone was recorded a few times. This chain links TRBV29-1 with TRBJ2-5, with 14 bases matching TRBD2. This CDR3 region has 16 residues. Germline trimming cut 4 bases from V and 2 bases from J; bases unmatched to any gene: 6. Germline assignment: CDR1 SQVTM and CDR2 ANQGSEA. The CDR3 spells CSVAPGLAGAQETQYF. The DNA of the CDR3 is TGCAGCGTTGCACCGGGACTAGCGGGAGCGCAAGAGACCCAGTACTTC.

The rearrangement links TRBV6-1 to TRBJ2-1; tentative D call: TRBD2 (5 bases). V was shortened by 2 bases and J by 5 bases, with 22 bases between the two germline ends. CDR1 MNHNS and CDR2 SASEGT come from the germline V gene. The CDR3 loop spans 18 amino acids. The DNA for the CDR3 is TGTGCCAGCAGTGAACTTATTGGACTCGTTAGGGTGCACAATGAGCAGTTCTTC. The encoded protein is CASSELIGLVRVHNEQFF.

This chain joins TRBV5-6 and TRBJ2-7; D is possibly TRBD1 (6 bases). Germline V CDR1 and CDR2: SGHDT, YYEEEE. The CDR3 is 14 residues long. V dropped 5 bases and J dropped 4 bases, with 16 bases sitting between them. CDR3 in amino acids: CASSQPTGSYEQYF. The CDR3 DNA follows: TGTGCCAGCAGTCAACCTACAGGGTCTTACGAGCAGTACTTC.

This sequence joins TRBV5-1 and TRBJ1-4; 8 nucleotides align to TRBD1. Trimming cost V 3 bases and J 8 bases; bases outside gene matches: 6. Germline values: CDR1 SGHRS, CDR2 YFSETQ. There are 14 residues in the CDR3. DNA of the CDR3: TGCGCCAGCAGCTCCCAGGGGGCTGAGGAAAAACTGTTTTTT. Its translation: CASSSQGAEEKLFF.

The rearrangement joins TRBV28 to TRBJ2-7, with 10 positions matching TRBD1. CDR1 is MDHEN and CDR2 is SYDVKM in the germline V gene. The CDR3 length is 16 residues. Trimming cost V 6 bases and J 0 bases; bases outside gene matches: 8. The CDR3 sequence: CASRGQGGVDSYEQYF. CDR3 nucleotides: TGTGCCAGCAGAGGACAGGGGGGCGTCGACTCCTACGAGCAGTACTTC.

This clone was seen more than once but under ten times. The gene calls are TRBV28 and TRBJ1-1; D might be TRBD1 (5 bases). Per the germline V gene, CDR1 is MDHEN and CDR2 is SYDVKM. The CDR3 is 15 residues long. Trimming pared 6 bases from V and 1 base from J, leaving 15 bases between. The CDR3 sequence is CASSPQGIRNTEAFF. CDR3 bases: TGTGCCAGCAGCCCTCAGGGAATTCGGAACACTGAAGCTTTCTTT.

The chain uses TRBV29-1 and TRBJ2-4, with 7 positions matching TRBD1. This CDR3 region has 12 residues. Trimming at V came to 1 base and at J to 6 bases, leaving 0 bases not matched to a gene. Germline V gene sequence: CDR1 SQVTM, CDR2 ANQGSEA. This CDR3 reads CSVEAGGNIQYF. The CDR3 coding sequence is TGCAGCGTTGAAGCAGGGGGAAACATTCAGTACTTC.

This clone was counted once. CDR3 sequence: CATSPRVGYEQYF. Written as DNA, the CDR3 is TGTGCCACCAGCCCTCGGGTGGGCTACGAGCAGTACTTC. The J gene is TRBJ2-7, the V gene TRBV15; D not certain. CDR3 length: 13 amino acids. Trimming left V 5 bases short and J 3 bases short, with 11 bases between. From germline, CDR1 is LNHNV and CDR2 YYDKDF (reference sequence).

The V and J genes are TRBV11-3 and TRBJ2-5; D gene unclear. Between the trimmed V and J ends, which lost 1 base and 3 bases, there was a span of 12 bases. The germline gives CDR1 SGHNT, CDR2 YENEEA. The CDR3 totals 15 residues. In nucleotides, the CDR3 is TGTGCCAGCAGCTTAGGCGTGGTGAGAGAAGAGACCCAGTACTTC. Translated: CASSLGVVREETQYF.

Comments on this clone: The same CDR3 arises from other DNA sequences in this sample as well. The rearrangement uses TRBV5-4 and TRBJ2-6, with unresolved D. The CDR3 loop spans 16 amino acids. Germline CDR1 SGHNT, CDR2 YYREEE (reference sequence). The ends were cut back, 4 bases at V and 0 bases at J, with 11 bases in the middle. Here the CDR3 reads CASSRYRLSGANVLTF. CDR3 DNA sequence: TGTGCCAGCAGCCGCTATAGGCTCTCTGGGGCCAACGTCCTGACTTTC.

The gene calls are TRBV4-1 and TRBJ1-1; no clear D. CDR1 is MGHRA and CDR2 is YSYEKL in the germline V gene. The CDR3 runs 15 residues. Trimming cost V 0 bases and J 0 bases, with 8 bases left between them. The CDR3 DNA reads TGCGCCAGCAGCCAAGATCGGGTCCTGAACACTGAAGCTTTCTTT. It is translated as CASSQDRVLNTEAFF.

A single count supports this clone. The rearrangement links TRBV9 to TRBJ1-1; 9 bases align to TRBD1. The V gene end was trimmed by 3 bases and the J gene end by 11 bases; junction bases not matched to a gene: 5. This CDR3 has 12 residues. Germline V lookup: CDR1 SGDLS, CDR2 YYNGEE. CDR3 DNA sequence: TGTGCCAGCAGCGGGGGACAGGGAAAGGCTTTCTTT. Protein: CASSGGQGKAFF.

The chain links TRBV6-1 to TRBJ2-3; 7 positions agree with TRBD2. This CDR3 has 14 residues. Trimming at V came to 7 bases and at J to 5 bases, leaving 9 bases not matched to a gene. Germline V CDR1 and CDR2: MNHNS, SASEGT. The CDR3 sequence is CASMFAGEGDTQYF. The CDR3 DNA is TGTGCCAGCATGTTTGCGGGAGAAGGAGATACGCAGTATTTT.

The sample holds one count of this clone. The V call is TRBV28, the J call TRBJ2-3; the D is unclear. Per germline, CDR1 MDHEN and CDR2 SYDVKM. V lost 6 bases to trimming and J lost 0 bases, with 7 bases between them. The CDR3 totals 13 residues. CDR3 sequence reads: CASSPSSTDTQYF. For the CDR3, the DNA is TGTGCCAGCAGCCCATCTAGCACAGATACGCAGTATTTT. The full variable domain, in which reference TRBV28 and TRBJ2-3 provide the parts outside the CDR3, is DVKVTQSSRYLVKRTGEKVFLECVQDMDHENMFWYRQDPGLGLRLIYFSYDVKMKEKGDIPEGYSVSREKKERFSLILESASTNQTSMYLCASSPSSTDTQYFGPGTRLTVL.

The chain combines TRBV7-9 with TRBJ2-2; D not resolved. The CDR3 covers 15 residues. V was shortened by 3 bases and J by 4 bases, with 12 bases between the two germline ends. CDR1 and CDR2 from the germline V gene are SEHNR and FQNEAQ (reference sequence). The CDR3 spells CASSLGVVGTGELFF. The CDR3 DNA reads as TGTGCCAGCAGCTTGGGCGTCGTGGGCACCGGGGAGCTGTTTTTT.

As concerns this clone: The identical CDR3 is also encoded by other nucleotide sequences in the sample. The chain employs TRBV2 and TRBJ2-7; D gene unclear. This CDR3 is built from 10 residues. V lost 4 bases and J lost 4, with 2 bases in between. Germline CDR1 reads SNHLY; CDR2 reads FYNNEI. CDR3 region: CASSGYEQYF. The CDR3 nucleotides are TGTGCCAGCAGTGGGTACGAGCAGTACTTC.

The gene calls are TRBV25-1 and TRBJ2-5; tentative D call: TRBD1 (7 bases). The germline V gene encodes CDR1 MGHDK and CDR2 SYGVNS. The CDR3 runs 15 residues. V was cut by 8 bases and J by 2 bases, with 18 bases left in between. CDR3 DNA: TGTGCCAGCGGAGCGGAGGGACAGAGGCAAGAGACCCAGTACTTC. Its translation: CASGAEGQRQETQYF.

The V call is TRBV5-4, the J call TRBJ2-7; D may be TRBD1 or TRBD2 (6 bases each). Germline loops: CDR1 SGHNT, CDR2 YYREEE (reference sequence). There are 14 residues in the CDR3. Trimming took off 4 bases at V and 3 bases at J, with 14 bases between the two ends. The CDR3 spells CASSPPGAVYEQYF. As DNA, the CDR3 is TGTGCCAGCAGCCCGCCGGGGGCGGTCTACGAGCAGTACTTC.

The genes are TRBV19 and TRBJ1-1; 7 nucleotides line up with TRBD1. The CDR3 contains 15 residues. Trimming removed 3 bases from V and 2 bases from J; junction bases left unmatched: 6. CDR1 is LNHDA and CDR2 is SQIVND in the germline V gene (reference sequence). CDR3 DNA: TGTGCCAGTAGTATGACAGGGTTCCAAAACACTGAAGCTTTCTTT. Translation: CASSMTGFQNTEAFF.

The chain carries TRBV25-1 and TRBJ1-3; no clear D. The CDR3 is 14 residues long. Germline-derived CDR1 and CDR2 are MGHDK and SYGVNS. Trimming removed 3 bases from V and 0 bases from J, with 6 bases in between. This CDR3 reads CASSEWGSGNTIYF. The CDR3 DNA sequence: TGTGCCAGCAGTGAGTGGGGCTCTGGAAACACCATATATTTT.

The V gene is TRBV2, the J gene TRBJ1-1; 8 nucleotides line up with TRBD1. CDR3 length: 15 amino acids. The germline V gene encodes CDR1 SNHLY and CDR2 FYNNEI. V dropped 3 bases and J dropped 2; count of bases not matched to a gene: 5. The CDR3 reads CASSDNRGENTEAFF. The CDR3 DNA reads TGTGCCAGCAGTGATAACAGGGGGGAAAACACTGAAGCTTTCTTT.

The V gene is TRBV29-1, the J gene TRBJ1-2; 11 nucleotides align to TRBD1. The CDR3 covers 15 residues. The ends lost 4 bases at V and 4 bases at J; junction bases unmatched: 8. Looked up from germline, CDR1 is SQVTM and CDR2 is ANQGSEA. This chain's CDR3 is CSVASGTGGIYGYTF. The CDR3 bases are TGCAGCGTTGCGTCTGGGACAGGGGGTATCTATGGCTACACCTTC.

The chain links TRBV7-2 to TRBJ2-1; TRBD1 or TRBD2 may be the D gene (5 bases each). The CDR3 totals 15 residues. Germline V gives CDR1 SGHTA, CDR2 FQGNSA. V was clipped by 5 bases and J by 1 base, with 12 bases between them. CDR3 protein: CASSLGTVSYNEQFF. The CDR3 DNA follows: TGTGCCAGCAGCCTTGGGACGGTATCCTACAATGAGCAGTTCTTC.